The TCR beta chain under discussion was sequenced for a study of cytomegalovirus exposure and HLA in healthy donors. Study-level background: Around 200 million T cells yielded more than 90 million unique TCR beta sequences, as an earlier analysis found. Study-wide results and caveats: A later analysis reportedly found fewer N-insertions in an Asian-associated ancestry cluster than the roughly 670-donor mean. Confirmation was obtained in vitro that a few CMV-associated chains are specific for CMV antigens.

About this clone itself: The antigen is unknown.

Each donor was healthy, and each was a bone marrow donor. The PCR contained 60 Vbeta and 13 Jbeta primers. Here immunoSEQ multiplex PCR was the method, and the copy in TCRdb shows in-frame clones only, minus some. The profile shows tens of thousands of clones, approximately 70% of them singletons. Trimming stripped 7 bases from V and 7 bases from J, with 16 bases between. The germline gives CDR1 SNHLY, CDR2 FYNNEI. The length of the CDR3 is 13 residues. The chain employs TRBV2 and TRBJ2-5; D is perhaps TRBD2 (5 bases). The TCR sequence derives from a man aged 25-45 years in good health and CMV-seronegative. Sequencing was carried out using PBMCs. For the CDR3, the DNA is TGTGCCAGCACGGAGGAGAGGGTAGGGACCCAGTACTTC. Translation gives CASTEERVGTQYF. Looking up the rest from reference TRBV2 and TRBJ2-5 gives the full variable domain: EPEVTQTPSHQVTQMGQEVILRCVPISNHLYFYWYRQILGQKVEFLVSFYNNEISEKSEIFDDQFSVERPDGSNFTLKIRSTKLEDSAMYFCASTEERVGTQYFGPGTRLLVL.